The next 18 T cell receptor beta chains were all read from a single sample in a study of CD8+ T cells in alopecia areata. Noted treatment: oral pan-JAK inhibitor, 5-10 mg twice daily. TCR sequencing used cDNA made by reverse transcription of extracted RNA. Repertoires were generated with immunoSEQ multiplex PCR, while TCRdb's copy carries only in-frame clones and drops some. The sample includes roughly 110,000 clones, 65% to 85% of them seen just once. The source material was CD8+ T cells sorted from blood, sampled at week 24, from a patient treated with tofacitinib. The receptors derive from a human donor with alopecia areata.

The J gene is TRBJ2-3, the V gene TRBV7-9; the match to TRBD1 covers 8 bases. Trimming at V came to 11 bases and at J to 0 bases, leaving 4 bases not matched to a gene. There are 13 residues in the CDR3. The germline gives CDR1 SEHNR, CDR2 FQNEAQ (reference sequence). The CDR3 protein is CASDRESTDTQYF. Here the CDR3 DNA reads TGTGCCTCGGACAGGGAGAGCACAGATACGCAGTATTTT.

CDR3 bases: TGTGCCAGCAGCTTGATTACAGGCCGCCCGAACACCGGGGAGCTGTTTTTT. Amino acid sequence: CASSLITGRPNTGELFF. The J gene is TRBJ2-2, the V gene TRBV27; D possibly corresponds to TRBD1 (5 bases). Germline V gene data show CDR1 as MNHEY and CDR2 as SMNVEV (reference sequence). Trimming removed 6 bases at V and 0 bases at J, with 17 bases between. The CDR3 is made up of 17 amino acids.

The V call is TRBV2, the J call TRBJ1-1; D may be TRBD1 (5 bases). Trimming pared 7 bases from V and 0 bases from J, leaving 18 bases between. The germline gives CDR1 SNHLY, CDR2 FYNNEI. The CDR3 consists of 16 residues. The CDR3 region is CASMAQAPHVNTEAFF. The CDR3 nucleotides are TGTGCCAGCATGGCACAGGCTCCACATGTGAACACTGAAGCTTTCTTT.

This clone came up a few times. The CDR3 coding sequence is TGCAGCGTCCCTAACAGCGGGGGGGGGCCAGATACGCAGTATTTT. This encodes CSVPNSGGGPDTQYF. This chain uses TRBV29-1 with TRBJ2-3, with 10 nucleotides matching TRBD2. The trim removed 6 bases at V and 4 bases at J, leaving 10 bases unmatched. CDR1 SQVTM and CDR2 ANQGSEA come from the germline V gene. This CDR3 region has 15 residues.

A word on this clone: Other DNA variants within this sample encode the same CDR3. The chain has TRBV4-3 and TRBJ2-1; the match to TRBD2 covers 9 bases. This CDR3 region has 15 residues. Germline CDR1 reads LGHNA; CDR2 reads YSLEER. Trimming removed 1 base from V and 4 bases from J; junction bases left unmatched: 2. In DNA, the CDR3 is TGCGCCAGCAGCCAAGGCGGGGGGGATTACAATGAGCAGTTCTTC. The encoded protein is CASSQGGGDYNEQFF.

The chain couples TRBV5-6 to TRBJ2-7, with D unresolved. The CDR3 has 13 residues. Trimming cost V 3 bases and J 6 bases, with 13 bases left between them. Germline V lookup: CDR1 SGHDT, CDR2 YYEEEE. CDR3 sequence reads: CASSSTGLSEQYF. Here the CDR3 DNA reads TGTGCCAGCAGCTCCACGGGCCTAAGCGAGCAGTACTTC.

This sequence joins TRBV10-3 and TRBJ2-5; 10 nucleotides agree with TRBD2. There are 16 residues in the CDR3. CDR1 and CDR2 (germline): ENHRY, SYGVKD. The ends lost 2 bases at V and 1 base at J; junction bases unmatched: 4. The CDR3: CAISEPSGGAQETQYF. CDR3 bases: TGTGCCATCAGTGAGCCAAGCGGGGGGGCCCAAGAGACCCAGTACTTC.

The J gene is TRBJ2-1, the V gene TRBV5-1; 12 nucleotides match TRBD2. The CDR3 spans 15 residues. Per germline, CDR1 SGHRS and CDR2 YFSETQ. The ends lost 0 bases at V and 8 bases at J; junction bases unmatched: 3. CDR3 nucleotide sequence: TGCGCCAGCAGCTTGGAACTAGCGGGGGGAGATGAGCAGTTCTTC. It yields the protein CASSLELAGGDEQFF.

CDR3 amino acids: CASSPKVGHNTEAFF. The CDR3 nucleotides read TGTGCCAGCAGCCCCAAGGTCGGACATAACACTGAAGCTTTCTTT. The chain is built from TRBV11-2 and TRBJ1-1; D may be TRBD1 (5 bases). Germline CDR1 SGHAT, CDR2 FQNNGV. Trimming removed 5 bases at V and 2 bases at J, with 15 bases between. This CDR3 is built from 15 residues.

The chain has TRBV7-9 and TRBJ1-5; D is uncertain. The CDR3 totals 15 residues. V gave up 1 base and J gave up 0 bases, with 7 bases separating them. CDR1 and CDR2 (germline): SEHNR, FQNEAQ (reference sequence). CDR3 DNA: TGTGCCAGCAGCTTAGATGGTGGTAGCAATCAGCCCCAGCATTTT. It is translated as CASSLDGGSNQPQHF.

The V gene is TRBV15, the J gene TRBJ1-4; D perhaps matches TRBD1 (6 bases). The germline V and J ends were trimmed by 4 bases and 7 bases, with 16 bases remaining between them. This CDR3 comprises 15 residues. Germline loops: CDR1 LNHNV, CDR2 YYDKDF (reference sequence). The CDR3 DNA reads as TGTGCCACCAGCACCCGTGGAGGGGGACTTGAAAAACTGTTTTTT. It encodes CATSTRGGGLEKLFF.

V and J are TRBV5-1 and TRBJ1-1; D uncertain. This CDR3 is built from 15 residues. V lost 4 bases and J 4 bases, leaving 17 bases between the germline ends. CDR1 and CDR2 from the germline V gene are SGHRS and YFSETQ. The CDR3 here is CASSPREGGITEAFF. The DNA for the CDR3 is TGCGCCAGCAGCCCCCGCGAGGGTGGTATCACTGAAGCTTTCTTT.

The V call is TRBV30, the J call TRBJ2-1, with D possibly called TRBD1 or TRBD2 (6 bases each). This CDR3 has 14 amino acids. Germline CDR1 reads GTSNPN; CDR2 reads SVGIG (reference sequence). V was clipped by 0 bases and J by 9 bases, with 15 bases between them. In DNA, the CDR3 is TGTGCCTGGAGTGTGGGGGGCTTGGGGAGTGAGCAGTTCTTC. It encodes CAWSVGGLGSEQFF.

This clone occurred once. V and J are TRBV5-1 and TRBJ1-1, with D maybe TRBD1 (6 bases). The CDR3 has 15 residues. Germline V gene lookup returns CDR1 SGHRS and CDR2 YFSETQ. The V gene lost 4 bases and the J gene lost 8 bases, with 21 bases spanning the gap. The CDR3 DNA reads TGCGCCAGCAGCGCGCCTGAGGGGGACGGATTAGAAGCTTTCTTT. This translates into CASSAPEGDGLEAFF.

The chain combines TRBV7-9 with TRBJ2-5; D gene ambiguous. Trimming shortened V by 5 bases and J by 2 bases, and 9 bases separated the two germline ends. The CDR3 extends over 13 amino acids. Germline loops: CDR1 SEHNR, CDR2 FQNEAQ (reference sequence). The CDR3 is CASSPYLQETQYF. The CDR3 nucleotides are TGTGCCAGCAGCCCCTATCTACAAGAGACCCAGTACTTC.

The CDR3 loop reads CASSGTLNTEAFF. CDR3 bases: TGTGCCAGCTCTGGGACACTAAACACTGAAGCTTTCTTT. This chain connects TRBV6-5 to TRBJ1-1; D perhaps matches TRBD1 (6 bases). There are 13 residues in the CDR3. Trimming removed 8 bases at V and 2 bases at J, with 12 bases between. Germline loops: CDR1 MNHEY, CDR2 SVGAGI.

Here the CDR3 DNA reads TGTGCCAGCGGGGCAGGGCTAGAATTGATTTTGGGCTACACCTTC. Translated: CASGAGLELILGYTF. J is TRBJ1-2 and V is TRBV5-4, with TRBD1 as a possible D gene (5 bases). The CDR3 has 15 residues. Trimming pared 7 bases from V and 8 bases from J, leaving 24 bases between. CDR1 SGHNT and CDR2 YYREEE come from the germline V gene (reference sequence).

This sequence joins TRBV7-9 and TRBJ2-2; D is undetermined. This CDR3 comprises 13 residues. Germline lookup yields CDR1 SEHNR and CDR2 FQNEAQ (reference sequence). With 5 bases removed from V and 2 bases from J, the gap between germline ends came to 6 bases. The CDR3 spells CASSEDNTGELFF. DNA for the CDR3: TGTGCCAGCAGCGAGGACAACACCGGGGAGCTGTTTTTT.